This T cell receptor beta chain was recovered during a study of early T cells in non-severe SARS-CoV-2 infection. Study at large: Sequencing input comprised bulk RNA from unsorted whole blood; chain pairing was not available.

TCRdb itself ran the 5' RACE reads through MiXCR, one entry per CDR3 protein. Of some 60,000 distinct CDR3 sequences in the sample, around 10% were seen once. Study observations and caveats: Matching with VDJdb favored anti-spike CD8 responses (missing private and CD4 specificities).

Trimming cost V 0 bases and J 2 bases, with 8 bases left between them. Germline V gene lookup returns CDR1 MNHNY and CDR2 SVGAGI (reference sequence). The CDR3 runs to 16 residues. Regarding this clonotype: Its antigen is undetermined.

The chain couples TRBV6-6 to TRBJ1-6; D remains ambiguous. The sequencing input was whole blood. The origin of this receptor is an adult who was a healthcare worker with PCR-confirmed SARS-CoV-2 infection or an uninfected control (not recorded which). CDR3 nucleotides: TGTGCCAGCAGTTACTCGGCCGGGCCCTATAATTCACCCCTCCACTTT. Translating it yields CASSYSAGPYNSPLHF.